The rows below give T cell receptor beta chains drawn from one sample of a study of OX40 agonist ivuxolimab in advanced cancers. Sequencing was performed with immunoSEQ multiplex PCR; in TCRdb, only in-frame clones are kept and a portion is missing. The sample comprises 60,000 to 80,000 clones, 70% to 80% of which are singletons, and roughly 11% rests with the top ten. Source: CD4+ or CD8+ T cells sorted from blood, taken in a trial of the OX40 agonist ivuxolimab. These receptor sequences come from an adult with an advanced solid tumor such as melanoma, head and neck, liver or kidney cancer. The CDR3 runs from the conserved cysteine through the conserved F or W. A D gene is named only where the DNA matches it firmly. Expanded clones get a size class; other rows say once, few or many, or leave the size out.

v_call,d_call,clone_size,j_call,cdr3_aa,cdr3_nt
TRBV7-2,.,.,TRBJ2-7,CASSPDRMGVEQYF,TGTGCCAGCAGCCCAGACAGGATGGGGGTCGAGCAGTACTTC
TRBV6-1,.,.,TRBJ1-5,CASSESGTALDQPQHF,TGTGCCAGCAGTGAATCTGGGACGGCCCTAGATCAGCCCCAGCATTTT
TRBV7-2,.,few,TRBJ2-3,CASSPPYREDTQYF,TGTGCCAGCAGCCCTCCTTACAGGGAAGATACGCAGTATTTT
TRBV27,TRBD2,.,TRBJ2-7,CASQYTSGSYNEQYF,TGTGCCAGTCAGTATACTAGCGGGAGTTACAACGAGCAGTACTTC
TRBV7-6,.,.,TRBJ1-2,CASSPGLGGNYGYTF,TGTGCCAGCAGCCCCGGATTGGGGGGGAACTATGGCTACACCTTC
TRBV5-7,.,.,TRBJ2-7,CASSLGLIGYEQYF,TGTGCCAGCAGCTTGGGTCTCATCGGCTACGAGCAGTACTTC
TRBV7-3,TRBD2,.,TRBJ2-1,CASSLGTSVYNEQFF,TGTGCCAGCAGCCTCGGGACTAGCGTCTACAATGAGCAGTTCTTC
TRBV18,.,.,TRBJ1-5,CASSPRKNQPQHF,TGTGCCAGCTCACCAAGGAAGAATCAGCCCCAGCATTTT
TRBV5-8,.,.,TRBJ1-2,CASSLGLQGPFNYGYTF,TGTGCCAGCAGCTTGGGGCTACAAGGTCCCTTTAACTATGGCTACACCTTC
TRBV7-8,.,.,TRBJ2-7,CASSLPLGTTRYF,TGTGCCAGCAGCTTACCACTCGGGACAACCAGGTACTTC
TRBV6-1,TRBD1,.,TRBJ2-2,CASSGGGLNTGELFF,TGTGCCAGCAGTGGAGGGGGCTTAAACACCGGGGAGCTGTTTTTT
TRBV7-2,.,few,TRBJ2-3,CASSLVGISSTDTQYF,TGTGCCAGCAGCTTAGTAGGAATCTCTAGCACAGATACGCAGTATTTT
TRBV7-2,TRBD1,.,TRBJ2-6,CASSLQGAPGANVLTF,TGTGCCAGCAGCTTACAGGGGGCGCCTGGGGCCAACGTCCTGACTTTC
TRBV20-1,.,.,TRBJ2-1,CSAVYNEQFF,TGCAGTGCCGTTTACAATGAGCAGTTCTTC
TRBV28,.,.,TRBJ1-6,CASSLSQGYGNSPLHF,TGTGCCAGCAGTTTATCCCAGGGGTATGGTAATTCACCCCTCCACTTT
TRBV9,TRBD2,once,TRBJ2-7,CASMMASGYEQYF,TGTGCCAGCATGATGGCTAGCGGCTACGAGCAGTACTTC
TRBV2,.,.,TRBJ1-2,CASRGTGINYGYTF,TGTGCCAGCAGGGGTACAGGGATTAACTATGGCTACACCTTC
TRBV4-3,.,few,TRBJ1-1,CASSQDTSANTEAFF,TGCGCCAGCAGCCAAGATACGAGCGCCAACACTGAAGCTTTCTTT
TRBV6-5,TRBD1,.,TRBJ2-5,CASSYSGTGGETQYF,TGTGCCAGCAGTTACTCCGGGACAGGGGGAGAGACCCAGTACTTC
TRBV4-3,.,once,TRBJ1-3,CASSQGGAGGGNTIYF,TGCGCCAGCAGCCAAGGCGGGGCTGGTGGTGGAAACACCATATATTTT
TRBV9,.,.,TRBJ2-1,CASSAPPRPNEQFF,TGTGCCAGCAGCGCCCCACCTCGGCCCAATGAGCAGTTCTTC
TRBV5-6,.,.,TRBJ1-5,CASSLWGDQPQHF,TGTGCCAGCAGCTTATGGGGAGACCAGCCCCAGCATTTT
TRBV20-1,.,.,TRBJ2-7,CSVPGADEQYF,TGCAGTGTTCCAGGGGCCGACGAGCAGTACTTC
TRBV29-1,TRBD2,.,TRBJ2-6,CSALGLAASGANVLTF,TGCAGCGCCTTAGGACTAGCGGCCTCTGGGGCCAACGTCCTGACTTTC
TRBV19,.,.,TRBJ2-1,CASRLRGGVSSGRTYNEQFF,TGTGCCAGTAGACTCAGGGGAGGGGTCTCTAGCGGACGAACCTACAATGAGCAGTTCTTC
TRBV19,.,.,TRBJ2-2,CATTLTSGLRMSGELFF,TGTGCCACGACCCTAACAAGCGGACTAAGGATGTCCGGGGAGCTGTTTTTT
TRBV11-3,TRBD1,.,TRBJ2-3,CASSFSGQGTQYF,TGTGCCAGCAGCTTCTCAGGACAGGGTACGCAGTATTTT
TRBV4-1,TRBD2,.,TRBJ2-2,CASSPLAGGPTGELFF,TGCGCCAGCAGCCCGCTAGCGGGAGGGCCCACCGGGGAGCTGTTTTTT
TRBV4-1,.,.,TRBJ2-3,CASSQEAVRSSQYF,TGCGCCAGCAGCCAAGAAGCGGTCCGTTCATCGCAGTATTTT
TRBV19,.,.,TRBJ2-7,CASSLAHSGLSYEQYF,TGTGCCAGTAGCCTGGCACATTCGGGACTGAGCTACGAGCAGTACTTC
TRBV7-9,.,.,TRBJ2-3,CASSSDLRDTQYF,TGTGCCAGCAGCTCGGACCTCCGAGATACGCAGTATTTT
TRBV6-6,.,.,TRBJ1-1,CASSPGWDAFF,TGTGCCAGCAGCCCAGGGTGGGATGCTTTCTTT
TRBV28,.,.,TRBJ1-1,CASSLLPMGGVGEAFF,TGTGCCAGCAGTCTTCTTCCCATGGGGGGCGTTGGTGAAGCTTTCTTT
TRBV5-1,TRBD2,once,TRBJ2-5,CASRGLAGVETQYF,TGCGCCAGCAGAGGACTAGCGGGGGTTGAGACCCAGTACTTC
TRBV30,.,few,TRBJ1-1,CAWTRDFAEAFF,TGTGCCTGGACCAGGGACTTCGCTGAAGCTTTCTTT
TRBV5-1,.,.,TRBJ1-1,CASMGVNTEAFF,TGCGCCAGCATGGGGGTAAACACTGAAGCTTTCTTT
TRBV29-1,.,few,TRBJ1-2,CSVSTLNEGYTF,TGCAGCGTTTCGACCCTGAACGAAGGCTACACCTTC
TRBV21-1,.,.,TRBJ2-2,CASSKQGGLNTGELFF,TGTGCCAGCAGCAAGCAGGGGGGTTTGAACACCGGGGAGCTGTTTTTT
TRBV28,TRBD1,once,TRBJ1-2,CASSSTAGQRNYGYTF,TGTGCCAGCAGTTCGACCGCGGGACAGAGAAACTATGGCTACACCTTC
TRBV2,.,once,TRBJ2-1,CASSEARGEQFF,TGTGCCAGCAGTGAAGCGCGAGGGGAGCAGTTCTTC